These T cell receptor beta chains were read from a single sample in a study of CD8 T cells in Susac syndrome. TCRdb independently ran MiXCR on the immunoSEQ multiplex PCR reads; one entry per CDR3 protein. The data show 200,000 or so distinct CDR3 sequences, over 90% seen once. The source material was CD4+ T cells from PBMCs. All receptors come from a human donor with multiple sclerosis. Each CDR3 is given with its conserved first and last residue. D genes are given only for firm matches. Not all rows give a size; the values are once, few, many and, for expanded clones, a class.

clone_size,v_call,d_call,j_call,cdr3_length,cdr3_nt,cdr3_aa
-,TRBV18,TRBD1,TRBJ2-7,14,TGTGCCAGCTCACCCGGGACAGGAGGGCCCGAGCAGTACTTC,CASSPGTGGPEQYF
-,TRBV5-4,-,TRBJ2-3,9,TGTGCCAGCAGCCCCCCTATGGATTTT,CASSPPMDF
-,TRBV12-3/TRBV12-4,TRBD1,TRBJ1-2,14,TGTGCCAGCATAGGGACAGGGGTGAACTATGGCTACACCTTC,CASIGTGVNYGYTF
-,TRBV18,-,TRBJ2-1,11,TGTGCCAGCTCACCAGAGAATGAGCAGTTCTTC,CASSPENEQFF
-,TRBV30,-,TRBJ2-5,14,TGTGCCTGGGACCTCGGACAGTTGAGGGAGACCCAGTACTTC,CAWDLGQLRETQYF
-,TRBV7-9,TRBD2,TRBJ2-1,17,TGTGCCTGCCCCGCCACGCGGTGGGAGGGAGGGACCAATGAGCAGTTCTTC,CACPATRWEGGTNEQFF
-,TRBV20-1,-,TRBJ2-1,11,TGCAGTGTTTTCAGGGCCAATGAGCAGTTCTTC,CSVFRANEQFF
-,TRBV20-1,-,TRBJ1-2,12,TGCAGTGCCGGAGGGGGGAACTATGGCTACACCTTC,CSAGGGNYGYTF
-,TRBV5-1,-,TRBJ1-2,14,TGCGCCAGCAGCAGGGGACCGACAGAGGATGGCTACACCTTC,CASSRGPTEDGYTF
-,TRBV24-1,TRBD2,TRBJ2-5,14,TGTGCCACCCAGCGGGACGCGTACCAAGAGACCCAGTACTTC,CATQRDAYQETQYF
-,TRBV3-1,TRBD2,TRBJ2-4,17,TGTGCCAGCAGCCACCGGACTAGCGGGGCGATCGGGAACATTCAGTACTTC,CASSHRTSGAIGNIQYF
-,TRBV20-1,TRBD2,TRBJ2-3,14,TGCAGTGCTAGGGGGACTAGAGTGGCGGATACGCAGTATTTT,CSARGTRVADTQYF
-,TRBV12-3/TRBV12-4,-,TRBJ2-1,12,TGTGCCAGCGGGACGCCACCCACTGAGCAGTTCTTC,CASGTPPTEQFF
-,TRBV11-2,-,TRBJ2-4,17,TGTGCCAGCAGCTTAGTGACAGGGAGGGGGGGCAAAAACATTCAGTACTTC,CASSLVTGRGGKNIQYF
-,TRBV20-1,-,TRBJ1-1,11,TGCAGTGCGGTCTGGGTGGGCGAAGCTTTCTTT,CSAVWVGEAFF
-,TRBV27,-,TRBJ1-2,14,TGTGCCAGCAGTTTAACTCGGGACGCCTATGGCTACACCTTC,CASSLTRDAYGYTF
-,TRBV13,-,TRBJ1-2,11,TGTGCCAGCAGCTCTCGGACGGGCTACACCTTC,CASSSRTGYTF
-,TRBV3-1,TRBD2,TRBJ2-5,14,TGTGCCAGCAGCCAAGATGGGGGGGTCCGGGCCCAGTACTTC,CASSQDGGVRAQYF
-,TRBV18,TRBD2,TRBJ2-1,13,TGTGCCAGCTCCCTAGCGGAAAAAAATGAGCAGTTCTTC,CASSLAEKNEQFF
-,TRBV2,-,TRBJ1-2,12,TGTGCCAGCCGGCGTGAGGGGTCGGGCTACACCTTC,CASRREGSGYTF
-,TRBV6-6,-,TRBJ2-2,16,TGTGCCAGCAGTTACGAAGCCAGGGGGGACACCGGGGAGCTGTTTTTT,CASSYEARGDTGELFF
-,TRBV20-1,TRBD2,TRBJ2-7,15,TGCAGTGCTAGAATCCGACTAGCGAGGGTCTACGAGCAGTACTTC,CSARIRLARVYEQYF
-,TRBV6-1,-,TRBJ2-7,12,TGTGCCAGCAGTGATACAGGGAACGAGCAGTACTTC,CASSDTGNEQYF
once,TRBV20-1,-,TRBJ1-2,14,TGCAGTGCTAGTATAAGCCCCGGGAACTATGGCTACACCTTC,CSASISPGNYGYTF
-,TRBV7-9,-,TRBJ1-5,14,TGTGCCAGCAGCTTACAGGGGAGGCATCAGCCCCAGCATTTT,CASSLQGRHQPQHF
-,TRBV19,-,TRBJ1-5,14,TGTGCCAGTATGGTGGCTGTTAGCAATCAGCCCCAGCATTTT,CASMVAVSNQPQHF
once,TRBV7-9,-,TRBJ2-1,15,TGTGCCAGCAGCTTAGTCCGGGGGCCCTTCAATGAGCAGTTCTTC,CASSLVRGPFNEQFF
-,TRBV19,-,TRBJ2-7,14,TGTGCCAGTAGTTCAGCTTTGAACAGGGACGAGCAGTACTTC,CASSSALNRDEQYF
-,TRBV3-1,TRBD2,TRBJ2-1,15,TGTGCCAGCACTTTCGGACTAGCGGGGTACAATGAGCAGTTCTTC,CASTFGLAGYNEQFF
-,TRBV3-1,TRBD1,TRBJ2-1,16,TGTGCCAGCAGCCAAGGGGGACAGGAGACGTACAATGAGCAGTTCTTC,CASSQGGQETYNEQFF
once,TRBV5-1,TRBD2,TRBJ2-1,18,TGCGCCAGCAGCTTGGAAGTAGCGGGGGCCAGCTCCTACAATGAGCAGTTCTTC,CASSLEVAGASSYNEQFF
few,TRBV9,-,TRBJ2-1,13,TGTGCCAGCAGCGTAGGTTCCTACAATGAGCAGTTCTTC,CASSVGSYNEQFF
-,TRBV4-2,-,TRBJ2-3,12,TGTGCCAGCAGCCAAGAATCCTATACGCAGTATTTT,CASSQESYTQYF
-,TRBV3-1,-,TRBJ1-2,16,TGTGCCAGCAGTACTTTCAGGGAGGGCACTAACTATGGCTACACCTTC,CASSTFREGTNYGYTF
-,TRBV25-1,TRBD2,TRBJ2-7,14,TGTGCCAGCAAGGCTAGCGGCCGCTCCTACGAGCAGTACTTC,CASKASGRSYEQYF
-,TRBV14,TRBD1,TRBJ2-1,15,TGTGCCAGCAGCCGAGTGGGACAGGGAATCGATGAGCAGTTCTTC,CASSRVGQGIDEQFF
-,TRBV12-5,-,TRBJ2-1,16,TGTGCTAGTGGTTTGGTTACACAAGGCCTATACAATGAGCAGTTCTTC,CASGLVTQGLYNEQFF
-,TRBV3-1,TRBD2,TRBJ2-1,16,TGTGCCAGCAGCCCGGGACTAGCGGGAGATGTAGATGAGCAGTTCTTC,CASSPGLAGDVDEQFF
-,TRBV29-1,-,TRBJ2-4,13,TGCAGCGGCGCGAGCGGGGCCAAAAACATTCAGTACTTC,CSGASGAKNIQYF
-,TRBV9,-,TRBJ2-6,14,TGTGCCAGCAGCGTCTTTTCGGTGGCCAACGTCCTGACTTTC,CASSVFSVANVLTF
-,TRBV20-1,TRBD2,TRBJ2-1,18,TGCAGTGCTAGGGGACCGGGACTAGCGGGGGGCCGGTACAATGAGCAGTTCTTC,CSARGPGLAGGRYNEQFF
-,TRBV27,-,TRBJ1-1,14,TGTGCCAGCAGTTTAGTGGGCCACAACACTGAAGCTTTCTTT,CASSLVGHNTEAFF